These 20 T cell receptor beta chains share one sample of origin, sequenced in a study of shared clonotypes between healthy human individuals. Cells designated naive CD8 were CD45RO-negative and were positively selected for CCR7, with terminally differentiated effector memory CD45RA+ cells excluded. Sequencing was performed with immunoSEQ multiplex PCR; in TCRdb, only in-frame clones are kept and a portion is missing. The sample contains 500,000 to 700,000 clones, approximately 95% of which appear only once. The specimen sequenced was naive CD8+ T cells sorted from blood. The receptors stem from a woman younger than 45 in good health.

J is TRBJ2-6 and V is TRBV18, with D tentatively TRBD2 (5 bases). From germline, CDR1 is KGHSH and CDR2 LQKENI. V was pared by 2 bases and J by 2 bases, with 13 bases between. CDR3 size: 17 residues. The CDR3, as DNA: TGTGCCAGCTCACCAAGGGCTGGGGAGACTGGGGCCAACGTCCTGACTTTC. Its protein is CASSPRAGETGANVLTF.

The chain links TRBV5-4 to TRBJ1-5; 7 bases agree with TRBD1. From germline, CDR1 is SGHNT and CDR2 YYREEE (reference sequence). Trimming cost V 0 bases and J 6 bases; bases outside gene matches: 18. CDR3 size: 19 residues. The CDR3 sequence: CASSLAGSNRGAPSQPQHF. The DNA for the CDR3 is TGTGCCAGCAGCTTGGCCGGTAGTAACAGGGGTGCCCCGAGTCAGCCCCAGCATTTT. The full variable domain, completed using reference TRBV5-4 and TRBJ1-5, is ETGVTQSPTHLIKTRGQQVTLRCSSQSGHNTVSWYQQALGQGPQFIFQYYREEENGRGNFPPRFSGLQFPNYSSELNVNALELDDSALYLCASSLAGSNRGAPSQPQHFGDGTRLSIL.

This clone was observed a handful of times. The gene calls are TRBV29-1 and TRBJ2-3; 8 bases map to TRBD1. CDR3 length: 15 amino acids. Looked up from germline, CDR1 is SQVTM and CDR2 is ANQGSEA. The J segment lost 4 bases and the V segment lost 1 base, leaving 7 bases of the junction unmatched. The CDR3 is CSVEGSRTGSDTQYF. In DNA form, the CDR3 reads TGCAGCGTTGAAGGGTCTAGGACAGGGTCAGATACGCAGTATTTT.

The chain recombines TRBV25-1 with TRBJ2-2, with D possibly being TRBD1 (5 bases). CDR1 MGHDK and CDR2 SYGVNS come from the germline V gene. The CDR3 runs to 12 residues. Trimming took off 10 bases at V and 6 bases at J, with 12 bases between the two ends. The CDR3 loop reads CATRKGSGELFF. CDR3 in DNA: TGTGCCACCCGAAAGGGGTCCGGGGAGCTGTTTTTT.

The CDR3 sequence: CASSRDRNTGELFF. CDR3 nucleotides: TGTGCCAGCAGTCGGGACAGGAACACCGGGGAGCTGTTTTTT. V usage is TRBV13 and J usage is TRBJ2-2; 7 bases map to TRBD1. The CDR3 loop spans 14 amino acids. Germline CDR1 is PRHDT and CDR2 is FYEKMQ (reference sequence). With 6 bases clipped from V and 1 base from J, the junction kept 2 bases outside the gene matches.

The CDR3 DNA reads as TGTGCCAGCAGCTCCCCCACGGGGGCTTTCTACGAGCAGTACTTC. Translation: CASSSPTGAFYEQYF. The chain joins TRBV5-5 to TRBJ2-7; tentatively, D is TRBD1 or TRBD2 (6 bases each). CDR1 and CDR2 from the germline V gene are SGHKS and YYEKEE (reference sequence). The ends were cut back, 3 bases at V and 3 bases at J, with 16 bases in the middle. The CDR3 runs 15 residues.

This sequence joins TRBV30 and TRBJ1-1; possible D gene TRBD1, 6 bases. V lost 2 bases and J lost 2, with 12 bases in between. From germline, CDR1 is GTSNPN and CDR2 SVGIG (reference sequence). CDR3 length: 14 amino acids. The CDR3 DNA is TGTGCCTGGAGTCAGGGGACGGCTAACACTGAAGCTTTCTTT. Its translation is CAWSQGTANTEAFF.

This clone occurred once. The sample carries other DNA sequences with the same CDR3. V gene TRBV7-9 combines with J gene TRBJ2-7; 7 bases fit TRBD1. The junction had 4 bases not matched to a gene; V was cut back by 1 base and J by 4 bases. The CDR3 contains 14 residues. Germline-derived CDR1 and CDR2 are SEHNR and FQNEAQ (reference sequence). As DNA, the CDR3 is TGTGCCAGCAGCTTAGGCGACAGGGTTTACGAGCAGTACTTC. Its protein is CASSLGDRVYEQYF.

The chain couples TRBV7-6 to TRBJ1-2; D possibly corresponds to TRBD1 (5 bases). This CDR3 contains 17 residues. The ends were cut back, 1 base at V and 0 bases at J, with 15 bases in the middle. CDR1 SGHVS and CDR2 FNYEAQ come from the germline V gene. The CDR3 coding sequence is TGTGCCAGCAGCTTAGGAGATTGGGGGTTAGCTAACTATGGCTACACCTTC. It encodes CASSLGDWGLANYGYTF. The complete variable domain, with remaining parts taken from reference TRBV7-6 and TRBJ1-2, reads GAGVSQSPRYKVTKRGQDVALRCDPISGHVSLYWYRQALGQGPEFLTYFNYEAQQDKSGLPNDRFSAERPEGSISTLTIQRTEQRDSAMYRCASSLGDWGLANYGYTFGSGTRLTVV.

This chain connects TRBV25-1 to TRBJ1-2; D is undetermined. V gave up 4 bases and J gave up 0 bases, with 9 bases separating them. Germline-derived CDR1 and CDR2 are MGHDK and SYGVNS. The CDR3 length is 14 residues. The CDR3 loop is CASSGAEANYGYTF. The DNA for the CDR3 is TGTGCCAGCAGTGGGGCAGAAGCTAACTATGGCTACACCTTC.

The chain combines TRBV19 with TRBJ2-7; D is possibly TRBD2 (6 bases). Germline CDR1 reads LNHDA; CDR2 reads SQIVND (reference sequence). The CDR3 has 12 residues. Trimming removed 9 bases from V and 4 bases from J, with 13 bases in between. CDR3: CARPAGLYEQYF. DNA of the CDR3: TGTGCCAGACCCGCGGGATTATACGAGCAGTACTTC.

This clone came up once. The chain couples TRBV15 to TRBJ2-5; no firm D call. The CDR3 sequence is 12 residues long. V lost 3 bases to trimming and J lost 3 bases, with 5 bases between them. Germline V gene lookup returns CDR1 LNHNV and CDR2 YYDKDF (reference sequence). The CDR3: CATSRPEETQYF. CDR3 nucleotides: TGTGCCACCAGCAGGCCTGAAGAGACCCAGTACTTC.

The rearrangement uses TRBV7-3 and TRBJ2-2, with TRBD2 identical over 11 bases. Germline V gene data show CDR1 as SGHTA and CDR2 as FQGTGA. V shed 6 bases, J shed 1 base, and the junction held 4 bases outside the gene matches. CDR3 size: 16 residues. DNA of the CDR3: TGTGCCAGCAGTCCTGGACTAGCGGGGAACACCGGGGAGCTGTTTTTT. Translated, it gives CASSPGLAGNTGELFF.

V usage is TRBV6-5 and J usage is TRBJ1-2, with TRBD1 matching 7 bases. V lost 2 bases to trimming and J lost 6 bases; unmatched junction nucleotides: 9. The CDR3 sequence is 15 residues long. The germline V gene encodes CDR1 MNHEY and CDR2 SVGAGI. The DNA for the CDR3 is TGTGCCAGCAGTTACGATCAGGGGGGGTTCAATGGCTACACCTTC. Amino acids: CASSYDQGGFNGYTF.

The chain uses TRBV10-1 and TRBJ2-7; no reliable D call. Looked up from germline, CDR1 is WNHNN and CDR2 is SYGVQD (reference sequence). Deletions cut 0 bases from V and 2 bases from J, with 5 bases between. The CDR3 has 13 residues. The CDR3 is CASSESQAYEQYF. The CDR3 DNA reads TGCGCCAGCAGTGAGTCCCAGGCCTACGAGCAGTACTTC.

The chain joins TRBV29-1 to TRBJ2-1; D may be TRBD1 (5 bases). Trimming cost V 6 bases and J 4 bases, with 13 bases left between them. This CDR3 comprises 13 residues. From germline, CDR1 is SQVTM and CDR2 ANQGSEA. CDR3 DNA: TGCAGCGTCCTGAACAGACAGTACAATGAGCAGTTCTTC. Amino acids: CSVLNRQYNEQFF.

The chain has TRBV29-1 and TRBJ2-7, with D unclear. This CDR3 contains 12 residues. Germline V lookup: CDR1 SQVTM, CDR2 ANQGSEA. The V end lost 7 bases, the J end lost 5 bases, and 15 bases lay between the germline ends. The CDR3 nucleotides are TGCAGCGCCTGGGTTTCTGGGCACGAGCAGTACTTC. Translating gives CSAWVSGHEQYF.

The gene calls are TRBV27 and TRBJ2-1, with D tentatively TRBD1 (5 bases). This CDR3 spans 13 amino acids. The germline CDR1 and CDR2 sequences are MNHEY and SMNVEV (reference sequence). The ends were cut back, 4 bases at V and 4 bases at J, with 8 bases in the middle. This CDR3 reads CASSSGNYNEQFF. The CDR3 region has the DNA TGTGCCAGCAGTTCAGGGAATTACAATGAGCAGTTCTTC.

The rearrangement uses TRBV9 and TRBJ1-4, with unresolved D. The V end was cut by 3 bases, the J end by 5 bases, with 11 bases between. Per the germline V gene, CDR1 is SGDLS and CDR2 is YYNGEE. This CDR3 has 14 amino acids. The CDR3 here is CASSGAVENEKLFF. The CDR3 nucleotides are TGTGCCAGCAGCGGAGCGGTAGAGAATGAAAAACTGTTTTTT. The full variable domain, in which reference TRBV9 and TRBJ1-4 provide the parts outside the CDR3, is DSGVTQTPKHLITATGQRVTLRCSPRSGDLSVYWYQQSLDQGLQFLIQYYNGEERAKGNILERFSAQQFPDLHSELNLSSLELGDSALYFCASSGAVENEKLFFGSGTQLSVL.

V gene TRBV27 combines with J gene TRBJ1-5, with D possibly TRBD1 on 5 matching bases. V was clipped by 6 bases and J by 4 bases, with 13 bases between them. Germline V gene sequence: CDR1 MNHEY, CDR2 SMNVEV (reference sequence). This CDR3 has 14 residues. CDR3: CASRIQGSNQPQHF. The CDR3, as DNA: TGTGCCAGCAGAATCCAGGGTTCAAATCAGCCCCAGCATTTT.